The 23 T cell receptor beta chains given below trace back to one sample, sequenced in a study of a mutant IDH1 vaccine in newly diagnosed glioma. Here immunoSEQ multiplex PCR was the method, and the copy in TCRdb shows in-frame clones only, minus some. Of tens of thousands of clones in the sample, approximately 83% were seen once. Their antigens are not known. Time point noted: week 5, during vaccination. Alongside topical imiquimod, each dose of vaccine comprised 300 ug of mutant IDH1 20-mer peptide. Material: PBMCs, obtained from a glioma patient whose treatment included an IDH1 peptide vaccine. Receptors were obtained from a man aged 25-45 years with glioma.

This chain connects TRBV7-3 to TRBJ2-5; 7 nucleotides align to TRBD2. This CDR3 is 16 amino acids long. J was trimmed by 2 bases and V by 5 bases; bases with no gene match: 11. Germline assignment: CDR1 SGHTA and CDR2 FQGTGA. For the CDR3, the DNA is TGTGCCAGCAGCCATACAACGGGGGGACCACAAGAGACCCAGTACTTC. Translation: CASSHTTGGPQETQYF.

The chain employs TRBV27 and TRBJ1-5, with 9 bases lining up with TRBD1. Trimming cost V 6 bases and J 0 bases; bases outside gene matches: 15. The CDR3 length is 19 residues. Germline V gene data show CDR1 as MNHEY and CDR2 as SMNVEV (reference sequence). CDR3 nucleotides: TGTGCCAGCAGAACATCGACAGGGGGGCTCCGCTATAGCAATCAGCCCCAGCATTTT. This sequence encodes CASRTSTGGLRYSNQPQHF.

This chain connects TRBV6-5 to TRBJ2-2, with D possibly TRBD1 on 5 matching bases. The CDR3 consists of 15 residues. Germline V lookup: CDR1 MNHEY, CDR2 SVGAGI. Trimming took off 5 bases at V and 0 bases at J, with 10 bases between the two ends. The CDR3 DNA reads TGTGCCAGCAGTCGTAAGGGGCCGAACACCGGGGAGCTGTTTTTT. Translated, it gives CASSRKGPNTGELFF.

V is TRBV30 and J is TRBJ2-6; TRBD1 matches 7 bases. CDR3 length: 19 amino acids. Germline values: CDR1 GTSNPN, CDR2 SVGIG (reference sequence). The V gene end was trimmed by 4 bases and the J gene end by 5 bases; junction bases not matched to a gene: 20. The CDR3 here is CAWTPPRDSWDSWANVLTF. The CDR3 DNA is TGTGCCTGGACCCCCCCAAGGGACAGTTGGGACAGTTGGGCCAACGTCCTGACTTTC.

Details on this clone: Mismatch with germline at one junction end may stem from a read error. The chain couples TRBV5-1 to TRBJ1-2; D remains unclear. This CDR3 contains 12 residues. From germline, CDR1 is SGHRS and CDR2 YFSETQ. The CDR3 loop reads CASSLEGMVRQF. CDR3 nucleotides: TGCGCCAGCAGCTTGGAGGGCATGGTCCGGCAATTC.

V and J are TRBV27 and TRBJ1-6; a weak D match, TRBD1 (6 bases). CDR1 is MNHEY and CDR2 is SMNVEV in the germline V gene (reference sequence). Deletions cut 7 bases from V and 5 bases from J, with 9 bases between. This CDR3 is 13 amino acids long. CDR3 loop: CASKNRDNSPLHF. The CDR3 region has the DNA TGTGCCAGCAAGAACAGGGATAATTCACCCCTCCACTTT.

CDR3 nucleotide sequence: TGTGCCAGCAGTCGGGACCCTAACACCGGAAACACCATATATTTT. Protein: CASSRDPNTGNTIYF. The gene calls are TRBV5-4 and TRBJ1-3; tentatively, D is TRBD1 (5 bases). The CDR3 spans 15 residues. CDR1 and CDR2 from the germline V gene are SGHNT and YYREEE (reference sequence). The V gene lost 5 bases and the J gene lost 4 bases, with 16 bases spanning the gap.

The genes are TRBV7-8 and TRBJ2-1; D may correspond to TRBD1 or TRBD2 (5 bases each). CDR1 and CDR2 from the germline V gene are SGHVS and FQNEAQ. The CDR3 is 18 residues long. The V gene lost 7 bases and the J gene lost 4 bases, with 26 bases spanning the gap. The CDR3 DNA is TGTGCCAGCAACCCCGGGTGGACTGGGAAAGGGGTGTACAATGAGCAGTTCTTC. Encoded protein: CASNPGWTGKGVYNEQFF.

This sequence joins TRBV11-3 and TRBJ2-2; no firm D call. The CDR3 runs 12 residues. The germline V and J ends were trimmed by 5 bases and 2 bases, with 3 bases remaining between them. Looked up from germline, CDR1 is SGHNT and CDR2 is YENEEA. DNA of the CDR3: TGTGCCAGCAGCATTAACACCGGGGAGCTGTTTTTT. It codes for CASSINTGELFF.

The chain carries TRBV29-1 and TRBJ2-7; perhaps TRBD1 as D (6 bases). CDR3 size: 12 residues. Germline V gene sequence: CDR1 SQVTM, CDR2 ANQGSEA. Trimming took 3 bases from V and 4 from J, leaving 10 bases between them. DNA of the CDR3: TGCAGCGTTGAGGAACAGGGTTACGAGCAGTACTTC. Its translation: CSVEEQGYEQYF.

CDR3 protein: CASRDGTGGAGTEAFF. CDR3 DNA sequence: TGTGCCAGCAGAGACGGGACAGGGGGCGCAGGGACTGAAGCTTTCTTT. The gene calls are TRBV7-3 and TRBJ1-1, with 12 positions matching TRBD1. This CDR3 comprises 16 residues. CDR1 and CDR2 from the germline V gene are SGHTA and FQGTGA. With V trimmed by 6 bases and J by 5 bases, 10 bases remained unmatched.

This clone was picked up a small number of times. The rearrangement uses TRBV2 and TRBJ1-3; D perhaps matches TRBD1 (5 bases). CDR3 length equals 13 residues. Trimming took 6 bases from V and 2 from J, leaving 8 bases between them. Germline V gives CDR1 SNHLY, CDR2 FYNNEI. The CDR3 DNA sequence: TGTGCCAGCAGCGGGGGACCTGGAAACACCATATATTTT. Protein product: CASSGGPGNTIYF.

CDR3 DNA: TGCGCCAGCGGAATAGGGACTAGCCTATTTCGCGAGCAGTACTTC. Protein: CASGIGTSLFREQYF. The V call is TRBV5-1, the J call TRBJ2-7; 9 nucleotides match TRBD2. J was trimmed by 6 bases and V by 7 bases; bases with no gene match: 14. The CDR3 loop spans 15 amino acids. Germline CDR1 reads SGHRS; CDR2 reads YFSETQ.

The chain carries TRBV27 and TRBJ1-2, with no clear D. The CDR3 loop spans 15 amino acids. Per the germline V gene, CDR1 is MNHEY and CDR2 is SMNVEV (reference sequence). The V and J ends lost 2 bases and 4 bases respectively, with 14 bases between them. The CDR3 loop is CASSLRAGGGYGYTF. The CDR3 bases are TGTGCCAGCAGTTTACGGGCAGGAGGAGGCTATGGCTACACCTTC.

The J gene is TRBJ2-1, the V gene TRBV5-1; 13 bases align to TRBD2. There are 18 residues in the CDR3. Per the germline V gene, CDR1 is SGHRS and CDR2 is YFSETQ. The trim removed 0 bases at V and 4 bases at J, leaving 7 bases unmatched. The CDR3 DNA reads TGCGCCAGCAGCTTGGTCCCCACGACTAGCGGGAGGTACAATGAGCAGTTCTTC. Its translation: CASSLVPTTSGRYNEQFF.

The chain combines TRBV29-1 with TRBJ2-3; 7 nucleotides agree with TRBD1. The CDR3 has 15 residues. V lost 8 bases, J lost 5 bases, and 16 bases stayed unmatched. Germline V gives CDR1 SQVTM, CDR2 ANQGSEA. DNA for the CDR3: TGCAGCTACCGATTAAGGGGGCCCTTGGGAGATACGCAGTATTTT. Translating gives CSYRLRGPLGDTQYF.

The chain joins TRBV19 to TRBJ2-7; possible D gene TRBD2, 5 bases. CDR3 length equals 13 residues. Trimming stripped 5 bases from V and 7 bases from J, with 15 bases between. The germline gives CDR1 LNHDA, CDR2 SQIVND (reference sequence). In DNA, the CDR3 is TGTGCCAGTAGTGAGGGCCCGGGATCTGAGCAGTACTTC. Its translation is CASSEGPGSEQYF.

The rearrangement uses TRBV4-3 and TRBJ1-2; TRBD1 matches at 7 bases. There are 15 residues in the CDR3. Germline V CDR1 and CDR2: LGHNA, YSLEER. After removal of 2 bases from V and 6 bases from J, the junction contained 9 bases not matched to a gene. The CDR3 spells CASSQRIDRDHGYTF. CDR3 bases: TGCGCCAGCAGCCAACGCATCGACAGGGATCATGGCTACACCTTC.

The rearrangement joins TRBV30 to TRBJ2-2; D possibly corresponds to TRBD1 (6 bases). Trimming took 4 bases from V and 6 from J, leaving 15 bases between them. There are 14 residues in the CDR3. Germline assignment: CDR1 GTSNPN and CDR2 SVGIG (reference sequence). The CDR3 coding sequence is TGTGCCTGGACCGGGACACCACTCGCCGGGGAGCTGTTTTTT. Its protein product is CAWTGTPLAGELFF.

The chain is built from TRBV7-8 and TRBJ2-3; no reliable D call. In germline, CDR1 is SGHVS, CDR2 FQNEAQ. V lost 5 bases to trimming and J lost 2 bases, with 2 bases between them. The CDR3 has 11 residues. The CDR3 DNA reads TGTGCCAGCAGCACCACAGATACGCAGTATTTT. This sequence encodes CASSTTDTQYF.

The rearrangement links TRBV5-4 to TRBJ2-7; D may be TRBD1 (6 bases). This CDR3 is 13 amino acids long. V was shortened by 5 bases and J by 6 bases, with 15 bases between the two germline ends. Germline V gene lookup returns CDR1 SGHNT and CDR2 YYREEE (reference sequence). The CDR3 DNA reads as TGTGCCAGCAGAGGACAGTCGCAATTCGAGCAGTACTTC. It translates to CASRGQSQFEQYF.

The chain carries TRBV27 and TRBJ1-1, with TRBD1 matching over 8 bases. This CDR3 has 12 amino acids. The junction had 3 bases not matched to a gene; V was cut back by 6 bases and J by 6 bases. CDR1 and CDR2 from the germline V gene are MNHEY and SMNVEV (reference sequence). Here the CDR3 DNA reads TGTGCCAGCAGATCCAGGGGGCCTGAAGCTTTCTTT. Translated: CASRSRGPEAFF.

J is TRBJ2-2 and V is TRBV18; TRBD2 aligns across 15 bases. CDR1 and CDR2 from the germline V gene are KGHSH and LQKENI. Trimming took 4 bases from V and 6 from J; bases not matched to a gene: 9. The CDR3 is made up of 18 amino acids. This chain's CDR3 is CASSLGLAGGLDPGELFF. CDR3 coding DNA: TGTGCCAGCTCACTCGGACTAGCGGGAGGGTTAGATCCCGGGGAGCTGTTTTTT.